This T cell receptor (beta chain) was sequenced in a study of blood T cell repertoires in COVID-19 (TCRdb year 2020). Concerning the study at large: Samples covering the acute and convalescent phases of COVID-19 were provided by collaborators in the United States, Italy and Spain. Samples were obtained from the ongoing ImmuneRACE study (first 160 participants) and from 1,254 subjects provided by 6 global collaborators. The material from the prospective study consisted of cDNA or gDNA derived from T cells, B-cell-depleted T cells, or PBMCs. The sample metadata nearly always contained a de-identified subject ID, COVID-19 status, age in years and sex. Where available, HLA class I and class II types were obtained from metadata supplied by the sample provider rather than from assay-based typing. The repertoires were released in a freely available public database intended as a resource for research on the immune response to SARS-CoV-2. The dataset comprised deeply sampled blood TCRbeta repertoires from subjects exposed to, actively infected with, or recovered from COVID-19. The research as a whole found: Clinical and demographic metadata were provided uncurated, with the amount varying by source and participant.

Notes on this clone: Its antigen has not been determined. Base qualities are not at hand, and no much larger clone is one base apart.

CDR1 and CDR2 were assigned from the germline V gene as SGDLS and YYNGEE. The CDR3 runs 14 residues from the cysteine to the phenylalanine. Solely the CDR3 DNA is kept, with 42 bases framed from the first base. From V the trimming removes 3 bases and from J it removes 5 bases, while the gene matches leave 7 bases of the junction unaccounted for. Samples from volunteer blood donors who had recovered from COVID-19 were contributed by a second Seattle source. Whole blood was collected in K2EDTA tubes by collaborating institutions according to the institutions' own protocols. Collaborator samples were shipped for TCRbeta analysis as frozen whole blood, isolated PBMCs, or DNA extracted from either sample type. The immunoSEQ Assay, a bias-controlled multiplex PCR, was used to amplify TCRbeta CDR3 regions from genomic DNA. Under the source paper's analysis protocol: The number of nucleated cells in each sample was estimated by amplification of reference gene primers within the assay. To quantify the absolute abundance of each unique TCRbeta CDR3 rearrangement, sequence reads were collapsed and filtered. For each sample, productive Simpson clonality was calculated by taking the square root of Simpson's diversity index across productive rearrangements. This is the immuneACCESS table as TCRdb keeps it, with only in-frame sequences that have V and J called. A part of the clones is gone; compared with another copy, unresolved V genes explain less than half, and the rest is unexplained. That table furnishes V, J and clone size, whereas the DNA furnished D and trimming. For this sample there are about 180,000 clones; about 89% appear just once. Clones ranked in the top ten supply 1.5% to 2% of the sample.

Specimen: peripheral blood. The receptor comes from a man aged 18 to 35 who had recovered from COVID-19. The chain employs TRBV9 and TRBJ2-7; 8 of the junction bases match TRBD1. CDR3 reads: CASSATTGDDEQYF. The nucleotide sequence reads as follows: TGTGCCAGCAGCGCAACGACAGGGGACGACGAGCAGTACTTC.